The 15 T cell receptor beta chains below were found in one sample sequenced in a study of CD8+ T cells in alopecia areata (dated by TCRdb to 2016 to 2018). The intended sense of this specimen's treatment or condition label: oral pan-JAK inhibitor, 5-10 mg twice daily. The library relied on the immunoSEQ multiplex PCR assay. For TCR sequencing, RNA was extracted from every sample and reverse transcribed into cDNA to serve as template. TCRdb retrieved this table from immuneACCESS and kept in-frame rearrangements only. Not all clones are present; in checked studies, unresolved V genes account for under half, and no reason is known for the remainder. This sample lists approximately 210,000 clones; less than 70% were detected once. Of the sample, 1.3% falls within the top ten clones. This sample comprised CD4+ T cells sorted from blood, obtained between weeks 49 and 50, from a patient treated with tofacitinib. Every receptor here comes from a human donor with alopecia areata.

The chain recombines TRBV2 with TRBJ2-7; D is possibly TRBD1 (5 bases). The CDR3 loop spans 13 amino acids. V was trimmed by 8 bases and J by 3 bases, leaving 14 bases between them. The germline V gene encodes CDR1 SNHLY and CDR2 FYNNEI. CDR3 sequence reads: CASAPDNGYEQYF. In DNA, the CDR3 is TGTGCCAGCGCACCGGACAATGGCTACGAGCAGTACTTC.

With regard to this clone: Other DNA sequences within the sample encode an identical CDR3. CDR3 amino acids: CASSAGPYNSPLHF. CDR3 DNA: TGTGCCAGCAGTGCGGGACCCTATAATTCACCCCTCCACTTT. V is TRBV6-1 and J is TRBJ1-6; a possible D gene is TRBD1 (5 bases). The V gene lost 4 bases and the J gene lost 2 bases, with 6 bases spanning the gap. The CDR3 runs 14 residues. Germline CDR1 reads MNHNS; CDR2 reads SASEGT.

This clone occurred a few times. V and J are TRBV7-9 and TRBJ1-1; no clear D. Trimming removed 4 bases at V and 4 bases at J, with 10 bases between. Germline lookup yields CDR1 SEHNR and CDR2 FQNEAQ (reference sequence). The CDR3 is 13 residues long. This CDR3 is CASSSAGSTEAFF. In nucleotides, the CDR3 is TGTGCCAGCAGCTCTGCCGGGAGCACTGAAGCTTTCTTT. Drawing the rest from reference TRBV7-9 and TRBJ1-1, the complete variable domain is DTGVSQNPRHKITKRGQNVTFRCDPISEHNRLYWYRQTLGQGPEFLTYFQNEAQLEKSRLLSDRFSAERPKGSFSTLEIQRTEQGDSAMYLCASSSAGSTEAFFGQGTRLTVV.

This clone has just a few counts. V is TRBV7-2 and J is TRBJ2-1, with 7 bases that match TRBD1. CDR3 length: 15 amino acids. V lost 2 bases to trimming and J lost 2 bases; unmatched junction nucleotides: 3. Germline V gene sequence: CDR1 SGHTA, CDR2 FQGNSA. CDR3 sequence reads: CASSLRDRAYNEQFF. DNA for the CDR3: TGTGCCAGCAGCTTACGTGACAGGGCCTACAATGAGCAGTTCTTC.

The chain recombines TRBV29-1 with TRBJ1-2; D gene uncertain. The CDR3 has 12 residues. V was clipped by 0 bases and J by 4 bases, with 6 bases between them. From germline, CDR1 is SQVTM and CDR2 ANQGSEA. The CDR3 sequence: CSVEDDIYGYTF. CDR3 in DNA: TGCAGCGTTGAAGACGACATCTATGGCTACACCTTC.

This rearrangement joins TRBV9 to TRBJ1-1; D call uncertain. Germline CDR1 and CDR2: SGDLS and YYNGEE. The ends were cut back, 0 bases at V and 10 bases at J, with 19 bases in the middle. The CDR3 consists of 15 residues. DNA of the CDR3: TGTGCCAGCAGCGTAGTAACTAGTGGGTCAAGCGCAGCTTTCTTT. Amino acid sequence: CASSVVTSGSSAAFF.

The rearrangement uses TRBV18 and TRBJ2-7; D may be TRBD1 (6 bases). Germline loops: CDR1 KGHSH, CDR2 LQKENI. The CDR3 is 14 residues long. Trimming stripped 3 bases from V and 1 base from J, with 10 bases between. The CDR3 loop is CASSPKTGSYEQYF. DNA for the CDR3: TGTGCCAGCTCACCCAAGACAGGATCCTACGAGCAGTACTTC.

The J gene is TRBJ2-3, the V gene TRBV9, with D perhaps matching TRBD1 or TRBD2 (6 bases each). The CDR3 totals 14 residues. Trimming removed 2 bases from V and 6 bases from J, with 13 bases in between. Germline CDR1 SGDLS, CDR2 YYNGEE. The CDR3 coding sequence is TGTGCCAGCAGCGTCCTGGGGGCGGGGGATACGCAGTATTTT. Translated: CASSVLGAGDTQYF.

V gene TRBV2 combines with J gene TRBJ2-7; 9 bases line up with TRBD1. From germline, CDR1 is SNHLY and CDR2 FYNNEI. The CDR3 extends over 13 amino acids. Trimming cost V 10 bases and J 6 bases; bases outside gene matches: 10. In DNA, the CDR3 is TGTGCCATGAGAGGGACAGGGATCCCCGAGCAGTACTTC. Translating it yields CAMRGTGIPEQYF.

The genes are TRBV7-2 and TRBJ1-6; 7 bases map to TRBD1. V was pared by 4 bases and J by 7 bases, with 1 base of the junction left unmatched. Per the germline V gene, CDR1 is SGHTA and CDR2 is FQGNSA. The CDR3 is made up of 13 amino acids. In DNA form, the CDR3 reads TGTGCCAGCAGCTCAGGGGGGAATTCACCCCTCCACTTT. Protein: CASSSGGNSPLHF.

The chain uses TRBV30 and TRBJ2-1, with D maybe TRBD2 (6 bases). There are 11 residues in the CDR3. Germline loops: CDR1 GTSNPN, CDR2 SVGIG (reference sequence). Between the trimmed V and J ends, which lost 2 bases and 9 bases, there was a span of 8 bases. CDR3 DNA sequence: TGTGCCTGGAGTTGGAGGGGTGAGCAGTTCTTC. It codes for CAWSWRGEQFF.

The V call is TRBV29-1, the J call TRBJ1-2, with 9 bases lining up with TRBD1. The CDR3 loop spans 13 amino acids. CDR1 is SQVTM and CDR2 is ANQGSEA in the germline V gene. J gave up 10 bases and V 7 bases, and 13 bases lay outside the gene matches. CDR3 sequence (DNA): TGCAGCGGGAGGGGAGGACAGGGGACAACCTACACCTTC. Amino acids: CSGRGGQGTTYTF.

V is TRBV29-1 and J is TRBJ1-1; the match to TRBD1 covers 7 bases. The germline V gene has CDR1 SQVTM and CDR2 ANQGSEA. V lost 3 bases to trimming and J lost 4 bases; unmatched junction nucleotides: 2. This CDR3 is 12 amino acids long. The CDR3 sequence: CSVDSGGTEAFF. The DNA for the CDR3 is TGCAGCGTTGATTCAGGGGGCACTGAAGCTTTCTTT.

The J gene is TRBJ2-3, the V gene TRBV5-1, with D hard to call. The germline V gene has CDR1 SGHRS and CDR2 YFSETQ. V was cut by 3 bases and J by 0 bases, with 8 bases left in between. This CDR3 spans 14 amino acids. CDR3 coding DNA: TGCGCCAGCAGCTCTGGGAAAAGCACAGATACGCAGTATTTT. Its protein is CASSSGKSTDTQYF.

The chain joins TRBV7-2 to TRBJ1-2; no clear D gene. This CDR3 has 14 amino acids. Trimming pared 6 bases from V and 4 bases from J, leaving 15 bases between. The germline V gene has CDR1 SGHTA and CDR2 FQGNSA. The CDR3 region is CASSPLRGLYGYTF. CDR3 sequence (DNA): TGTGCCAGCAGTCCCCTACGGGGTCTCTATGGCTACACCTTC.